This T cell receptor (beta chain) was recovered during a study of blood T cell repertoires in COVID-19. Sequencing was performed with immunoSEQ multiplex PCR; in TCRdb, only in-frame clones are kept and a portion is missing. The sample yields about 310,000 clones, nearly 90% seen once. Germline V CDR1 and CDR2: LGHNA, YNFKEQ. This CDR3 has 15 amino acids. The ends lost 0 bases at V and 3 bases at J; junction bases unmatched: 4. The sample taken for sequencing was peripheral blood. The TCR originated in a woman in her 40s with COVID-19, enrolled during active disease. The V and J genes are TRBV4-2 and TRBJ2-7; 8 bases align to TRBD2. The chain's CDR3 is CASSQDRAGGYEQYF. The CDR3 DNA is TGTGCCAGCAGCCAAGATAGGGCGGGGGGCTACGAGCAGTACTTC.